The 27 T cell receptor beta chains below come from one sample, sequenced in a study of T cells in Graves' hyperthyroidism and ophthalmopathy. RNA transcripts provided the source from which TCR beta CDR3 regions were amplified. The study used the HTBI primer set for a first-round RT-PCR of the TCR CDR3. TCRdb fed the multiplex PCR reads into MiXCR, producing one record per CDR3 protein. Counted here are 350,000 to 450,000 distinct CDR3 sequences, about 17% occurring once; the ten biggest clones make up roughly a third. Sequencing was carried out using blood. These TCRs come from a woman aged 25 to 45 with Graves' hyperthyroidism that later progressed to Graves' ophthalmopathy.

This clonotype was counted a few times. This sequence joins TRBV6-1 and TRBJ1-2; 7 positions match TRBD1. J was trimmed by 2 bases and V by 5 bases; bases with no gene match: 5. Germline CDR1 MNHNS, CDR2 SASEGT. The CDR3 extends over 14 amino acids. The CDR3 DNA reads TGTGCCAGCAGTCTGACAGGGACGAACTATGGCTACACCTTC. Encoded protein: CASSLTGTNYGYTF.

This clonotype was counted at least ten times. The V gene is TRBV12-3 or TRBV12-4, the J gene TRBJ1-1; 8 bases line up with TRBD1. The CDR3 consists of 14 residues. Trimming at V came to 5 bases and at J to 6 bases, leaving 8 bases not matched to a gene. The CDR3 is CASSPGQGVAEAFF. The CDR3, as DNA: TGTGCCAGCAGTCCAGGACAGGGTGTGGCTGAAGCTTTCTTT.

The chain joins TRBV2 to TRBJ2-5; 8 bases fit TRBD2. Germline V lookup: CDR1 SNHLY, CDR2 FYNNEI. The CDR3 is made up of 14 amino acids. Trimming removed 5 bases from V and 4 bases from J; junction bases left unmatched: 6. The CDR3 here is CASSSASGRETQYF. For the CDR3, the DNA is TGTGCCAGCAGTTCTGCCAGCGGGAGAGAGACCCAGTACTTC. The full variable domain, with the rest looked up from reference TRBV2 and TRBJ2-5, is EPEVTQTPSHQVTQMGQEVILRCVPISNHLYFYWYRQILGQKVEFLVSFYNNEISEKSEIFDDQFSVERPDGSNFTLKIRSTKLEDSAMYFCASSSASGRETQYFGPGTRLLVL.

This clonotype was detected a few times. The chain joins TRBV5-1 to TRBJ2-5; D call uncertain. The CDR3 runs 15 residues. V lost 3 bases and J lost 0, with 12 bases in between. Germline CDR1 and CDR2: SGHRS and YFSETQ. CDR3 sequence reads: CASSSTPLHQETQYF. The DNA of the CDR3 is TGCGCCAGCAGCTCCACGCCCCTCCACCAAGAGACCCAGTACTTC.

This chain joins TRBV6-1 and TRBJ2-5; 7 nucleotides match TRBD2. This CDR3 comprises 12 residues. V lost 10 bases and J lost 5; bases outside the gene matches: 7. Germline lookup yields CDR1 MNHNS and CDR2 SASEGT. CDR3 amino acids: CANRRGSETQYF. DNA for the CDR3: TGTGCCAACAGGCGGGGGTCTGAGACCCAGTACTTC.

This clonotype has a count of ten or more. V gene TRBV2 combines with J gene TRBJ2-5; 14 nucleotides line up with TRBD2. CDR3 length: 18 residues. Trimming took 8 bases from V and 4 from J; bases not matched to a gene: 15. Germline CDR1 reads SNHLY; CDR2 reads FYNNEI. Here the CDR3 DNA reads TGTGCCAGCCAGGGACTAGCGGGGGCCTCGTCAAAAGCAGAGACCCAGTACTTC. It specifies CASQGLAGASSKAETQYF.

This clonotype was recorded only once. The chain recombines TRBV5-5 with TRBJ1-5, with a weak D call TRBD1 (5 bases). The germline gives CDR1 SGHKS, CDR2 YYEKEE (reference sequence). V gave up 5 bases and J gave up 4 bases, with 16 bases separating them. The CDR3 extends over 15 amino acids. CDR3 nucleotides: TGTGCCAGCAGGCCTGGGACGGCTACTAATCAGCCCCAGCATTTT. This gives the protein CASRPGTATNQPQHF.

This clonotype was recorded at least ten times. This chain links TRBV2 with TRBJ1-1; no reliable D call. Trimming cost V 6 bases and J 0 bases, with 11 bases left between them. The length of the CDR3 is 14 residues. CDR1 and CDR2 from the germline V gene are SNHLY and FYNNEI. In DNA, the CDR3 is TGTGCCAGCAGCCCTCCGGACCTGAACACTGAAGCTTTCTTT. Its protein product is CASSPPDLNTEAFF.

This clonotype showed up just a few times. This rearrangement joins TRBV5-1 to TRBJ1-5, with D possibly matching TRBD1 (5 bases). This CDR3 has 16 amino acids. V lost 2 bases to trimming and J lost 1 base, with 13 bases between them. Germline values: CDR1 SGHRS, CDR2 YFSETQ. CDR3 protein: CASSFLGPLSNQPQHF. CDR3 DNA: TGCGCCAGCAGCTTTTTGGGACCTCTAAGCAATCAGCCCCAGCATTTT.

On this clonotype: A read error may be the cause here, since a much bigger clone is one base away. The chain employs TRBV28 and TRBJ2-7; 7 nucleotides match TRBD1. The CDR3 covers 16 residues. Germline assignment: CDR1 MDHEN and CDR2 SYDVKM. The CDR3 DNA sequence: TGTGCCGGCAGAGCCCCCCGGGACAGTAAGGGCTACGAGCAGTACTTC. Its protein product is CAGRAPRDSKGYEQYF.

This clonotype has ten or more counts. The gene calls are TRBV29-1 and TRBJ2-5; no reliable D call. This CDR3 is built from 12 residues. The V gene lost 3 bases and the J gene lost 3 bases, with 8 bases spanning the gap. The germline CDR1 and CDR2 sequences are SQVTM and ANQGSEA. CDR3 in amino acids: CSVDSTEETQYF. CDR3 DNA sequence: TGCAGCGTTGATAGTACGGAAGAGACCCAGTACTTC.

This clonotype was counted ten times or more. CDR3 nucleotide sequence: TGTGCCAGCAGTTATAAGATTCGGCGGGGTTACAATGAGCAGTTCTTC. It translates to CASSYKIRRGYNEQFF. The chain couples TRBV6-8 to TRBJ2-1, with TRBD2 as a possible D gene (6 bases). Trimming cost V 3 bases and J 4 bases, with 16 bases left between them. CDR1 is MNHGY and CDR2 is SAAAGT in the germline V gene. The CDR3 is made up of 16 amino acids.

This clonotype has a count of ten or more. V and J are TRBV12-3 or TRBV12-4 and TRBJ1-3; the D gene is possibly TRBD1 (6 bases). This CDR3 has 14 amino acids. Trimming cost V 5 bases and J 4 bases, with 12 bases left between them. This chain's CDR3 is CASSPGTQGNTIYF. The CDR3 DNA follows: TGTGCCAGCAGTCCAGGGACACAAGGAAACACCATATATTTT.

This clonotype came up many times. The V gene is TRBV2, the J gene TRBJ2-4; 7 positions agree with TRBD1. The germline V gene encodes CDR1 SNHLY and CDR2 FYNNEI. This CDR3 is 14 amino acids long. V was pared by 0 bases and J by 6 bases, with 2 bases of the junction left unmatched. The CDR3 sequence is CASSEARTGNIQYF. CDR3 bases: TGTGCCAGCAGTGAAGCACGGACAGGAAACATTCAGTACTTC. Full variable domain (rest looked up from reference TRBV2 and TRBJ2-4): EPEVTQTPSHQVTQMGQEVILRCVPISNHLYFYWYRQILGQKVEFLVSFYNNEISEKSEIFDDQFSVERPDGSNFTLKIRSTKLEDSAMYFCASSEARTGNIQYFGAGTRLSVL.

At least ten counts were recorded for this clonotype. This rearrangement joins TRBV12-3 or TRBV12-4 to TRBJ2-7, with a possible D match to TRBD2 (6 bases). Trimming pared 6 bases from V and 3 bases from J, leaving 9 bases between. This CDR3 spans 12 amino acids. CDR3 coding DNA: TGTGCCAGCAGGGTGGGAGGCTACGAGCAGTACTTC. Translating gives CASRVGGYEQYF.

This clonotype was found a few times. The chain is built from TRBV19 and TRBJ1-5; maybe TRBD1 (5 bases). CDR3 size: 14 residues. CDR1 LNHDA and CDR2 SQIVND come from the germline V gene (reference sequence). Trimming took off 5 bases at V and 5 bases at J, with 13 bases between the two ends. The CDR3 loop is CASSPGRGDQPQHF. The CDR3, as DNA: TGTGCCAGTAGTCCAGGTCGGGGGGATCAGCCCCAGCATTTT.

This clonotype has a count of ten or more. The chain couples TRBV11-1 to TRBJ2-3; D not certain. Deletions cut 1 base from V and 4 bases from J, with 3 bases between. This CDR3 is 12 amino acids long. The V gene's germline CDR1 is SGHAT and CDR2 FQDESV (reference sequence). In DNA, the CDR3 is TGTGCCAGCAGCTTAGGGGCAGATACGCAGTATTTT. This codes for CASSLGADTQYF.

This clonotype was observed many times. This rearrangement joins TRBV27 to TRBJ1-1; D is uncertain. Germline CDR1 is MNHEY and CDR2 is SMNVEV (reference sequence). The CDR3 extends over 13 amino acids. V shed 5 bases and J shed 3 bases, with 10 bases lying between them. The CDR3 loop is CASSPRWDTEAFF. Written as DNA, the CDR3 is TGTGCCAGCAGTCCCCGTTGGGACACTGAAGCTTTCTTT.

This clonotype occurred many times. DNA of the CDR3: TGTGCCACCAGGTCGTGGCGGAACACTGAAGCTTTCTTT. Amino acids: CATRSWRNTEAFF. The V call is TRBV24-1, the J call TRBJ1-1; D is undetermined. Germline V CDR1 and CDR2: KGHDR, SFDVKD. Between the trimmed V and J ends, which lost 7 bases and 1 base, there was a span of 9 bases. The CDR3 has 13 residues.

Concerning this clonotype: A read error is possible here, since a much larger clone lies one base away. CDR3 in amino acids: CASNLDLLAGGTDTQYF. Here the CDR3 DNA reads TGTGCCAGCAACTTAGATCTATTAGCGGGAGGGACAGATACGCAGTATTTT. This chain links TRBV11-2 with TRBJ2-3; 11 bases agree with TRBD2. Germline V gives CDR1 SGHAT, CDR2 FQNNGV. This CDR3 comprises 17 residues.

In this sample, this clonotype turned up a few times. The J gene is TRBJ1-4, the V gene TRBV19; a possible D gene is TRBD1 (5 bases). The CDR3 has 17 residues. Germline V lookup: CDR1 LNHDA, CDR2 SQIVND (reference sequence). V dropped 5 bases and J dropped 0 bases, with 16 bases sitting between them. The CDR3 region has the DNA TGTGCCAGTAGTCCTCAGCACCGGGACTCAACTAATGAAAAACTGTTTTTT. Its protein product is CASSPQHRDSTNEKLFF.

This clonotype was seen many times. The chain has TRBV2 and TRBJ1-2; the D gene is possibly TRBD1 (5 bases). The germline CDR1 and CDR2 sequences are SNHLY and FYNNEI. The CDR3 is 11 residues long. With 7 bases removed from V and 7 bases from J, the gap between germline ends came to 10 bases. The CDR3: CASTRAGGYTF. The CDR3 DNA sequence: TGTGCCAGCACCAGGGCGGGTGGCTACACCTTC. Based on the CDR3 plus reference TRBV2 and TRBJ1-2, the full variable domain is EPEVTQTPSHQVTQMGQEVILRCVPISNHLYFYWYRQILGQKVEFLVSFYNNEISEKSEIFDDQFSVERPDGSNFTLKIRSTKLEDSAMYFCASTRAGGYTFGSGTRLTVV.

This clonotype showed up many times. This chain joins TRBV20-1 and TRBJ1-2; TRBD1 aligns across 9 bases. The CDR3 covers 17 residues. The germline CDR1 and CDR2 sequences are DFQATT and SNEGSKA (reference sequence). V lost 1 base to trimming and J lost 5 bases; unmatched junction nucleotides: 14. DNA of the CDR3: TGCAGTGCTAGAGGGGAGGACAGGGGTATATGGGGATATGGCTACACCTTC. It encodes CSARGEDRGIWGYGYTF.

Worth noting for this clonotype: A junction end diverges from the germline sequence, so it may reflect a read error. The rearrangement joins TRBV5-1 to TRBJ2-7, with D tentatively TRBD2 (5 bases). The J call may be incorrect, as the DNA end agrees better with TRBJ2-1. CDR1 and CDR2 (germline): SGHRS, YFSETQ. The CDR3 runs to 12 residues. The CDR3 bases are TGTGCCAGCAGCGCCACTGACTACGAGCAGTTCTTC. Its protein product is CASSATDYEQFF.

There are many counts of this clonotype. The genes are TRBV7-9 and TRBJ2-7; D might be TRBD2 (5 bases). Germline V CDR1 and CDR2: SEHNR, FQNEAQ (reference sequence). There are 12 residues in the CDR3. The V end lost 6 bases, the J end lost 6 bases, and 12 bases lay between the germline ends. This CDR3 is CASSYGESEQYF. DNA for the CDR3: TGTGCCAGCAGTTATGGGGAGTCCGAGCAGTACTTC.

This clonotype was detected ten times or more. This sequence joins TRBV2 and TRBJ2-7; D might be TRBD1 (6 bases). This CDR3 comprises 14 residues. Germline-derived CDR1 and CDR2 are SNHLY and FYNNEI. V was pared by 1 base and J by 3 bases, with 10 bases between. This CDR3 is CASSEVEQGYEQYF. CDR3 bases: TGTGCCAGCAGTGAAGTAGAACAGGGCTACGAGCAGTACTTC. The entire variable domain, with the rest obtained from reference TRBV2 and TRBJ2-7, is as follows: EPEVTQTPSHQVTQMGQEVILRCVPISNHLYFYWYRQILGQKVEFLVSFYNNEISEKSEIFDDQFSVERPDGSNFTLKIRSTKLEDSAMYFCASSEVEQGYEQYFGPGTRLTVT.

The V call is TRBV2, the J call TRBJ1-1, with D perhaps matching TRBD1 (5 bases). The V gene's germline CDR1 is SNHLY and CDR2 FYNNEI. Between the trimmed V and J ends, which lost 6 bases and 4 bases, there was a span of 12 bases. The CDR3 is 13 residues long. This CDR3 is CASRGPPGTEAFF. The CDR3 DNA reads TGTGCCAGCAGGGGGCCCCCCGGCACTGAAGCTTTCTTT.